The 16 T cell receptor beta chains below come from one sample, sequenced in a study of blood T cells in healthy people across ages. The second PCR ran roughly 6 to 12 cycles with a sample-barcoded 5' primer and J-beta primers. TCRdb re-called the 5' RACE reads through MiXCR, storing one row per CDR3 protein. The data hold approximately 1,000,000 distinct CDR3 sequences, with under 40% observed a single time. The material sequenced was blood. The receptor set was obtained from a man younger than 35 in good health.

J is TRBJ2-3 and V is TRBV4-1; 7 bases fit TRBD2. Germline-derived CDR1 and CDR2 are MGHRA and YSYEKL. V shed 1 base, J shed 8 bases, and the junction held 12 bases outside the gene matches. The CDR3 is 16 amino acids. CDR3 nucleotides: TGCGCCAGCAGCCAAGGGGAGGGACGGATTTTAGGTACGCAGTATTTT. Translating it yields CASSQGEGRILGTQYF.

This chain connects TRBV6-5 to TRBJ1-4, with a tentative D call TRBD1 (6 bases). There are 15 residues in the CDR3. Germline CDR1 MNHEY, CDR2 SVGAGI. The germline V and J ends were trimmed by 5 bases and 8 bases, with 18 bases remaining between them. Written as DNA, the CDR3 is TGTGCCAGCAGTCCACATCAGGGGAAGAACGAAAAACTGTTTTTT. It codes for CASSPHQGKNEKLFF.

The CDR3 coding sequence is TGCAGTGCTAGAGGCACAAACCCCTACGAGCAGTACTTC. This translates into CSARGTNPYEQYF. The V gene is TRBV20-1, the J gene TRBJ2-7, with D uncertain. The ends were cut back, 1 base at V and 2 bases at J, with 9 bases in the middle. CDR1 is DFQATT and CDR2 is SNEGSKA in the germline V gene (reference sequence). This CDR3 is 13 amino acids long.

This clonotype occurred once. This chain joins TRBV3-1 and TRBJ2-2, with D unresolved. V lost 4 bases to trimming and J lost 7 bases, with 7 bases between them. In germline, CDR1 is LGHDT, CDR2 YNNKEL (reference sequence). The CDR3 is 12 amino acids. The CDR3 protein is CASSPTGGELFF. The CDR3, as DNA: TGTGCCAGCAGCCCCACGGGCGGGGAGCTGTTTTTT.

In its sample, this clonotype was seen a few times. J is TRBJ1-1 and V is TRBV15, with D possibly matching TRBD1 (5 bases). Germline-derived CDR1 and CDR2 are LNHNV and YYDKDF (reference sequence). The CDR3 contains 16 residues. V was pared by 1 base and J by 3 bases, with 15 bases between. The CDR3, as DNA: TGTGCCACCAGCAGAGGGACACTCCGGCTCGACACTGAAGCTTTCTTT. Its translation is CATSRGTLRLDTEAFF.

This clonotype has a handful of counts. V usage is TRBV20-1 and J usage is TRBJ1-5; 8 bases agree with TRBD1. The V gene end was trimmed by 0 bases and the J gene end by 7 bases; junction bases not matched to a gene: 8. Looked up from germline, CDR1 is DFQATT and CDR2 is SNEGSKA (reference sequence). CDR3 size: 15 residues. The CDR3 DNA follows: TGCAGTGCTAGAGATCGCGGACAGGGAAAACAGCCCCAGCATTTT. As protein: CSARDRGQGKQPQHF.

This chain uses TRBV7-9 with TRBJ2-5; TRBD2 matches 8 bases. The J segment lost 6 bases and the V segment lost 4 bases, leaving 7 bases of the junction unmatched. There are 14 residues in the CDR3. Germline V gives CDR1 SEHNR, CDR2 FQNEAQ (reference sequence). The CDR3 here is CASSSTGGNKTQYF. As DNA, the CDR3 is TGTGCCAGCAGCTCGACGGGGGGGAATAAGACCCAGTACTTC.

Turning to this clonotype: A much larger clone lies a single base off, so this may be a read error. This chain joins TRBV6-1 and TRBJ2-3, with D unresolved. The CDR3 sequence is 12 residues long. CDR1 is MNHNS, CDR2 SASEGT, per germline. The V and J ends lost 3 bases and 6 bases respectively, with 7 bases between them. CDR3 sequence: CASSDVGDTQYF. The CDR3 bases are TGTGCCAGCAGTGATGTGGGGGATACGCAGTATTTT.

As concerns this clonotype: Sequence at one end of the junction differs from germline and may be a read error. The rearrangement uses TRBV12-3 or TRBV12-4 and TRBJ2-3; 13 bases match TRBD2. The CDR3 consists of 15 residues. CDR3 sequence reads: CASRRTSGGPDTQYF. CDR3 coding DNA: TGCGCCAGCAGGAGGACTAGCGGGGGCCCCGATACGCAGTATTTT.

This clonotype was seen only a few times. The junction shows a germline mismatch at one end, possibly a read error. This chain uses TRBV30 with TRBJ1-2, with D maybe TRBD1 (5 bases). The CDR3 runs to 12 residues. The germline CDR1 and CDR2 sequences are GTSNPN and SVGIG (reference sequence). CDR3 DNA sequence: TGTGCCGGGAGTGCTGCAGGGTGGGGCTACACCTTC. It yields the protein CAGSAAGWGYTF.

This sequence joins TRBV6-6 and TRBJ1-2, with 9 bases matching TRBD1. This CDR3 is built from 15 residues. Germline loops: CDR1 MNHNY, CDR2 SVGAGI (reference sequence). V dropped 7 bases and J dropped 6; count of bases not matched to a gene: 12. The CDR3 nucleotides are TGTGCCAGCACTCCCAGGTACAGGGGGCTTAATGGCTACACCTTC. Its protein is CASTPRYRGLNGYTF.

The rearrangement joins TRBV9 to TRBJ2-1; 9 nucleotides align to TRBD2. TRBJ2-7 matches the DNA end more closely, so the J call is doubtful. This CDR3 region has 16 residues. Germline values: CDR1 SGDLS, CDR2 YYNGEE. Here the CDR3 reads CASSVRAGGLNNEQYF. CDR3 DNA sequence: TGTGCCAGCAGCGTCCGAGCGGGGGGCCTAAACAATGAGCAGTACTTC.

The chain is built from TRBV24-1 and TRBJ2-5; D call uncertain. TRBJ2-1 explains the end of the DNA better; the J call may be wrong. This CDR3 region has 13 residues. Per the germline V gene, CDR1 is KGHDR and CDR2 is SFDVKD. The DNA of the CDR3 is TGTGCCACCAGTGATTTGACAAACAATGAGCAGTTCTTC. Protein product: CATSDLTNNEQFF.

This clonotype was detected a few times. This chain joins TRBV20-1 and TRBJ1-1; possible D gene TRBD1, 5 bases. Trimming pared 6 bases from V and 1 base from J, leaving 15 bases between. CDR1 is DFQATT and CDR2 is SNEGSKA in the germline V gene (reference sequence). This CDR3 comprises 14 residues. CDR3 loop: CSAPRGRTNTEAFF. CDR3 DNA: TGCAGTGCCCCACGGGGACGTACGAACACTGAAGCTTTCTTT.

The V and J genes are TRBV3-1 and TRBJ1-1; 9 bases map to TRBD1. V lost 1 base and J lost 3; bases outside the gene matches: 6. Germline CDR1 LGHDT, CDR2 YNNKEL (reference sequence). There are 16 residues in the CDR3. Here the CDR3 DNA reads TGTGCCAGCAGCCAAGCTGGGACAGGGACGTACACTGAAGCTTTCTTT. Residues: CASSQAGTGTYTEAFF.

This clonotype was detected a few times. The V and J genes are TRBV10-3 and TRBJ2-2, with a tentative D call TRBD1 (6 bases). V was cut by 3 bases and J by 7 bases, with 21 bases left in between. Germline V gives CDR1 ENHRY, CDR2 SYGVKD. CDR3 size: 17 residues. The CDR3 sequence is CAISEGSLGAIRGELFF. CDR3 nucleotides: TGTGCCATCAGTGAAGGGTCGCTGGGGGCCATCCGCGGGGAGCTGTTTTTT.